The entry below describes one TCR beta chain. These data come from a study of immune evolution from preneoplasia to lung adenocarcinoma. Only in-frame clones appear in the TCRdb table, and some are missing; sequencing was by immunoSEQ multiplex PCR. The sample records tens of thousands of clones, approximately 71% being singletons. This CDR3 has 16 amino acids. Germline loops: CDR1 SGHNT, CDR2 YENEEA. V lost 5 bases and J lost 1, with 15 bases in between. The specimen was FFPE invasive lung adenocarcinoma tissue. The chain is built from TRBV11-3 and TRBJ2-1; D ambiguous. The sequence was collected from a person between 55 and 69 years old with lung adenocarcinoma. CDR3 sequence: CASSTDESWSYNEQFF. In nucleotides, the CDR3 is TGTGCCAGCAGCACGGATGAGAGTTGGTCCTACAATGAGCAGTTCTTC.